This TCR beta chain comes out of a study of cytomegalovirus exposure and HLA in healthy donors. Whole-study context: Falling in the Caucasian-associated ancestry cluster were roughly 86% of approximately 400 genotyped donors.

Vbeta (60) and Jbeta (13) primers were used in the PCR. Repertoires were generated with immunoSEQ multiplex PCR, while TCRdb's copy carries only in-frame clones and drops some. Among roughly 200,000 clones listed, around 77% were seen once. Among the donors, all were healthy bone marrow donors. Material: PBMCs. This TCR was sampled from a man aged 25-45 years in good health and CMV-seronegative.

CDR3 amino acids: CAWRTSGRSDEQFF. CDR3 nucleotide sequence: TGTGCCTGGAGGACTAGCGGGAGGTCCGATGAGCAGTTCTTC. The chain couples TRBV30 to TRBJ2-1, with 13 bases lining up with TRBD2. Germline CDR1 is GTSNPN and CDR2 is SVGIG (reference sequence). This CDR3 has 14 amino acids. With V trimmed by 3 bases and J by 8 bases, 4 bases remained unmatched.